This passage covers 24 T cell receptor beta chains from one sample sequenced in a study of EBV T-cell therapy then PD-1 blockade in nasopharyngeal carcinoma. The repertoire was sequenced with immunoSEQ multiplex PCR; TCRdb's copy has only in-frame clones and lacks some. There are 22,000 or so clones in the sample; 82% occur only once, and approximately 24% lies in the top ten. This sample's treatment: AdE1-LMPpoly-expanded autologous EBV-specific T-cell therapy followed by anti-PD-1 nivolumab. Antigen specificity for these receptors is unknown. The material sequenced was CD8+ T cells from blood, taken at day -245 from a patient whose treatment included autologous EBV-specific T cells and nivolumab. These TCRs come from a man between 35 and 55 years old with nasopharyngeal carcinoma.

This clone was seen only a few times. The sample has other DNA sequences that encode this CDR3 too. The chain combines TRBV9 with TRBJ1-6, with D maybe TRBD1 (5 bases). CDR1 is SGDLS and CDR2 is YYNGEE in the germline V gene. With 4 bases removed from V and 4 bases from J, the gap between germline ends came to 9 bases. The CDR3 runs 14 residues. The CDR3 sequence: CASSPTVYNSPLHF. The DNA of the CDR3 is TGTGCCAGCAGCCCGACAGTTTATAATTCACCCCTCCACTTT.

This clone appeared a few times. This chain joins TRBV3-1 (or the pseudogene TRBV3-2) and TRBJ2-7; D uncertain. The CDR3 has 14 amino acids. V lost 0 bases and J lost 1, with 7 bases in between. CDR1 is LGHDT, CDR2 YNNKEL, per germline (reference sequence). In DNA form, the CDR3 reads TGTGCCAGCAGCCAAGATGCGTCTTCCTACGAGCAGTACTTC. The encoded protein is CASSQDASSYEQYF.

The CDR3 loop is CASSLGQLSSYNSPLHF. The CDR3 DNA follows: TGTGCCAGCAGTTTAGGGCAGTTGAGCTCCTATAATTCACCCCTCCACTTT. This chain uses TRBV28 with TRBJ1-6, with D unresolved. Trimming took off 2 bases at V and 0 bases at J, with 11 bases between the two ends. Germline loops: CDR1 MDHEN, CDR2 SYDVKM. The CDR3 extends over 17 amino acids.

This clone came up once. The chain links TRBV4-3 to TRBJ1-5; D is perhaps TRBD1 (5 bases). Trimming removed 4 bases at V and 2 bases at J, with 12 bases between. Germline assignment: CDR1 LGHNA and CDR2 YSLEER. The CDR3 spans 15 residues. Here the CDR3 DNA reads TGCGCCAGCAGCCCCGGTAGGGGTGGCAATCAGCCCCAGCATTTT. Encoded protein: CASSPGRGGNQPQHF.

CDR3 sequence reads: CASSFYRGDIQETQYF. Written as DNA, the CDR3 is TGTGCCAGCAGCTTTTATCGGGGGGACATACAAGAGACCCAGTACTTC. The chain carries TRBV7-8 and TRBJ2-5; tentative D call: TRBD2 (7 bases). V lost 3 bases, J lost 2 bases, and 16 bases lay in between. CDR3 length equals 16 residues. The germline CDR1 and CDR2 sequences are SGHVS and FQNEAQ.

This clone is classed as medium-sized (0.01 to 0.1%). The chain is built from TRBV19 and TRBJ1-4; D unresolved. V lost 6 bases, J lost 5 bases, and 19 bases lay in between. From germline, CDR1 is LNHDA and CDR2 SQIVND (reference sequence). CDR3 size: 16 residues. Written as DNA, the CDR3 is TGTGCCAGTAGACAAGAAGGAAGGAGGAGAAATGAAAAACTGTTTTTT. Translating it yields CASRQEGRRRNEKLFF.

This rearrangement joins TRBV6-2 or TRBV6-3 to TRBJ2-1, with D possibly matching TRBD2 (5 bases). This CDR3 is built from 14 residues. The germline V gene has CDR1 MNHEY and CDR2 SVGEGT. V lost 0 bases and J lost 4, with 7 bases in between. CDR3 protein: CASSYSRGYNEQFF. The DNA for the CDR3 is TGTGCCAGCAGTTACTCCCGGGGATACAATGAGCAGTTCTTC.

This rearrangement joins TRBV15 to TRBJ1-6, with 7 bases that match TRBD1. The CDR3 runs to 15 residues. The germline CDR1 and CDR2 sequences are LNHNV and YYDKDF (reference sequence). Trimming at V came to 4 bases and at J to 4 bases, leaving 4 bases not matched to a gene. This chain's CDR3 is CATSTRTGYNSPLHF. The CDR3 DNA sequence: TGTGCCACCAGCACAAGGACAGGTTATAATTCACCCCTCCACTTT.

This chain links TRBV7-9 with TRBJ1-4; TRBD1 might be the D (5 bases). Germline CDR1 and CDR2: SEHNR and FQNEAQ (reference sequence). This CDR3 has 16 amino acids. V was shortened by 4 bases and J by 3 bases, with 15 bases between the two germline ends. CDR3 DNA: TGTGCCAGCAGCTCCTTCCGGGGGGGGGCTAATGAAAAACTGTTTTTT. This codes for CASSSFRGGANEKLFF.

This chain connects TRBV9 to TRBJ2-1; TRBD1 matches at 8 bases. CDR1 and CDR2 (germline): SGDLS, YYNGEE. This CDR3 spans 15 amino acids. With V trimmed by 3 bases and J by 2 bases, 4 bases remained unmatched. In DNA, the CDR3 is TGTGCCAGCAGCGGGAGGACAGGGCCCTACAATGAGCAGTTCTTC. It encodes CASSGRTGPYNEQFF.

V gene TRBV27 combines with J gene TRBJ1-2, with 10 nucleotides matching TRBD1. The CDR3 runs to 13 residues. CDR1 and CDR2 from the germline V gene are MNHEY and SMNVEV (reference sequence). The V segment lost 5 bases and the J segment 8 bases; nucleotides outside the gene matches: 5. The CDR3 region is CASSRDRGGGYTF. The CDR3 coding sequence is TGTGCCAGCAGTAGGGACAGGGGAGGGGGCTACACCTTC.

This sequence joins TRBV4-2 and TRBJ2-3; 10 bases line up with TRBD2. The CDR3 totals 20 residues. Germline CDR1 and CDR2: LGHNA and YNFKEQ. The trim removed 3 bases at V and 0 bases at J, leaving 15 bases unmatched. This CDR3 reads CASSHDPSLAGARSTDTQYF. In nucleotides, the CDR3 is TGTGCCAGCAGCCACGACCCTTCTCTAGCGGGGGCCCGAAGCACAGATACGCAGTATTTT.

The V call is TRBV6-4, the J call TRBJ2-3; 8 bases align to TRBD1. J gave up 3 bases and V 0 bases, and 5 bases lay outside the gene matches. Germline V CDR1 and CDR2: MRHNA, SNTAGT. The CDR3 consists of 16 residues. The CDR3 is CASSDSSGGHTDTQYF. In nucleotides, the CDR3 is TGTGCCAGCAGTGACTCGTCAGGGGGCCATACAGATACGCAGTATTTT.

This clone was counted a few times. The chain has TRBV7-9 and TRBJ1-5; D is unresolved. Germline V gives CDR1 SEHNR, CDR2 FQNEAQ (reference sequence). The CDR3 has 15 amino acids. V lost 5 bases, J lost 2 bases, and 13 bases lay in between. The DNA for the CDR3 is TGTGCCAGCAGCCGGACTTCTGCGGGCAATCAGCCCCAGCATTTT. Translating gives CASSRTSAGNQPQHF.

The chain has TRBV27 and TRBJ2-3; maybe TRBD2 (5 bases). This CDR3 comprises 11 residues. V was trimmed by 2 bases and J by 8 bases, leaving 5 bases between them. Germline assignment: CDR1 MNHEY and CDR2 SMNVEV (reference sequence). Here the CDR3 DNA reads TGTGCCAGCAGTTTAGGAGGTACGCAGTATTTT. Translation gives CASSLGGTQYF.

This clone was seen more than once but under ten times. The CDR3 DNA reads as TGTGCCAGCAGCGCCAGCGGGGGATCCTACAATGAGCAGTTCTTC. Its protein product is CASSASGGSYNEQFF. The rearrangement uses TRBV9 and TRBJ2-1, with 8 bases fitting TRBD2. CDR1 is SGDLS, CDR2 YYNGEE, per germline. The CDR3 has 15 residues. V was clipped by 3 bases and J by 1 base; unmatched bases: 3.

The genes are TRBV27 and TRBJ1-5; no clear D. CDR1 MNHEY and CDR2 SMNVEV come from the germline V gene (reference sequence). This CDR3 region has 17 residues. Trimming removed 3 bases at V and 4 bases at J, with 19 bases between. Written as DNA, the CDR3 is TGTGCCAGCAGTTTCCAAGCCAGTTATCTGGGTAATCAGCCCCAGCATTTT. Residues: CASSFQASYLGNQPQHF.

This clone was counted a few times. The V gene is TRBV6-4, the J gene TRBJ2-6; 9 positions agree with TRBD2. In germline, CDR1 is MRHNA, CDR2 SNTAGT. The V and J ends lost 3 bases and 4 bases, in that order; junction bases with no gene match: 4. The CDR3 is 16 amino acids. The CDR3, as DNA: TGTGCCAGCAGTGAACGAGCGGGGGGCGGGGCCAACGTCCTGACTTTC. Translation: CASSERAGGGANVLTF.

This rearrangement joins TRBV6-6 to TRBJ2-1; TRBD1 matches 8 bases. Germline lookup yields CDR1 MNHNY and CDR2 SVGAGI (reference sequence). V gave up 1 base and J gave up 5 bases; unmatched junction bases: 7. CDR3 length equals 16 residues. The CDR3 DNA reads TGTGCCAGCAGTTACTTGATTGGACAGGGAGACAATGAGCAGTTCTTC. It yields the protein CASSYLIGQGDNEQFF.

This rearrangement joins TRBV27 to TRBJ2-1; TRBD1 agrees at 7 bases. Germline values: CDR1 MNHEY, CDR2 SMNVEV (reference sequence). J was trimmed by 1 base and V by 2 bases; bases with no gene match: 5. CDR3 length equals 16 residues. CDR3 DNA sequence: TGTGCCAGCAGTTTACTCCGACAGGGTTCCTACAATGAGCAGTTCTTC. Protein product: CASSLLRQGSYNEQFF.

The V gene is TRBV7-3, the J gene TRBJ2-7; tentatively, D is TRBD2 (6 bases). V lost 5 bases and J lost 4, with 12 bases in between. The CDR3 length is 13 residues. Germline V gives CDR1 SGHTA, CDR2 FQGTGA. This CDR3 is CASSPVRGYEQYF. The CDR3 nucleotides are TGTGCCAGCAGCCCGGTTCGGGGGTACGAGCAGTACTTC. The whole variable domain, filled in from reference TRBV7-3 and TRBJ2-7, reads GAGVSQTPSNKVTEKGKYVELRCDPISGHTALYWYRQSLGQGPEFLIYFQGTGAADDSGLPNDRFFAVRPEGSVSTLKIQRTERGDSAVYLCASSPVRGYEQYFGPGTRLTVT.

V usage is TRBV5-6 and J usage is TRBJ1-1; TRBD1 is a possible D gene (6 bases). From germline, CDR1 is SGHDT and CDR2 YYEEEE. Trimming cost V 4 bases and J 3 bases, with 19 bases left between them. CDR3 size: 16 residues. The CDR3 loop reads CASSPWRGAGYTEAFF. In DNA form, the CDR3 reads TGTGCCAGCAGCCCTTGGAGGGGGGCTGGTTACACTGAAGCTTTCTTT. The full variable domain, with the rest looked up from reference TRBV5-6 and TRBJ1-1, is DAGVTQSPTHLIKTRGQQVTLRCSPKSGHDTVSWYQQALGQGPQFIFQYYEEEERQRGNFPDRFSGHQFPNYSSELNVNALLLGDSALYLCASSPWRGAGYTEAFFGQGTRLTVV.

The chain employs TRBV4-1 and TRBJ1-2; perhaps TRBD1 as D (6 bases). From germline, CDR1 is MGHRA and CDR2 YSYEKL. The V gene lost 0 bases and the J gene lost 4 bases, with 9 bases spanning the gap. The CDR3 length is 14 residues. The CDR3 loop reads CASSQERGGYGYTF. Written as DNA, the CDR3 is TGCGCCAGCAGCCAAGAGAGGGGGGGCTATGGCTACACCTTC.

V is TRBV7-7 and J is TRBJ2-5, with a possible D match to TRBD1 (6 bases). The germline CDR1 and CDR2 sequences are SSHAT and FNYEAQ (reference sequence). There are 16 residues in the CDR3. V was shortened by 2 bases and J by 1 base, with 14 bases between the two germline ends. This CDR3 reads CASSLTQGRIQETQYF. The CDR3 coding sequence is TGTGCCAGCAGCTTAACCCAGGGGCGCATCCAAGAGACCCAGTACTTC.